The sequence of this TCR beta chain was determined in a study of blood T cell repertoires in COVID-19. Some clones are missing from TCRdb's copy, which holds only in-frame ones; the method was immunoSEQ multiplex PCR. The table includes more than 95,000 clones, roughly nine tenths detected once. With 0 bases removed from V and 7 bases from J, the gap between germline ends came to 10 bases. CDR1 is LGHDT and CDR2 is YNNKEL in the germline V gene (reference sequence). This CDR3 contains 14 residues. The V call is TRBV3-1 (or the pseudogene TRBV3-2), the J call TRBJ1-5, with no clear D. What was sequenced was peripheral blood. This clonotype originated in a human donor in a cohort sampled during active COVID-19. CDR3 amino acids: CASSQDRTGQPQHF. CDR3 sequence (DNA): TGTGCCAGCAGCCAAGATAGGACGGGACAGCCCCAGCATTTT.